These 25 T cell receptor beta chains share one sample of origin, sequenced in a study of radiotherapy plus CTLA-4 blockade in lung cancer. Sequenced by immunoSEQ multiplex PCR; TCRdb stores in-frame clones only, minus some. The sample consists of about 49,000 clones, around 83% of them appearing once. The specimen was peripheral blood, collected from a patient treated with radiotherapy plus ipilimumab. The source is a human donor with non-small cell lung cancer whose response to radiotherapy plus ipilimumab could not be evaluated.

CDR3 nucleotides: TGTGCCAGCAGCGCAGGGGCGGGCACCGGGGAGCTGTTTTTT. Amino acid sequence: CASSAGAGTGELFF. This chain uses TRBV9 with TRBJ2-2; a possible D gene is TRBD1 (6 bases). V shed 3 bases and J shed 4 bases, with 10 bases lying between them. CDR3 size: 14 residues. Germline V gene data show CDR1 as SGDLS and CDR2 as YYNGEE.

The J gene is TRBJ1-2, the V gene TRBV7-2, with D possibly matching TRBD1 (6 bases). The germline V and J ends were trimmed by 2 bases and 2 bases, with 12 bases remaining between them. Germline loops: CDR1 SGHTA, CDR2 FQGNSA. The CDR3 spans 15 residues. Here the CDR3 reads CASSLLRTANYGYTF. In DNA form, the CDR3 reads TGTGCCAGCAGCTTATTGAGGACAGCGAACTATGGCTACACCTTC.

This clone is classed as medium-sized. The chain has TRBV6-5 and TRBJ1-4; no clear D gene. This CDR3 contains 15 residues. Per the germline V gene, CDR1 is MNHEY and CDR2 is SVGAGI. Between the trimmed V and J ends, which lost 5 bases and 8 bases, there was a span of 18 bases. CDR3 sequence (DNA): TGTGCCAGCAGTATATCACCATATGCGAAAGAAAAACTGTTTTTT. It yields the protein CASSISPYAKEKLFF.

The chain carries TRBV5-4 and TRBJ2-2, with TRBD1 identical over 7 bases. This CDR3 has 15 amino acids. Germline V CDR1 and CDR2: SGHNT, YYREEE (reference sequence). The V gene end was trimmed by 3 bases and the J gene end by 2 bases; junction bases not matched to a gene: 4. The CDR3 region has the DNA TGTGCCAGCAGCTCGACAGGGCCAAACACCGGGGAGCTGTTTTTT. This sequence encodes CASSSTGPNTGELFF. Drawing the rest from reference TRBV5-4 and TRBJ2-2, the complete variable domain is ETGVTQSPTHLIKTRGQQVTLRCSSQSGHNTVSWYQQALGQGPQFIFQYYREEENGRGNFPPRFSGLQFPNYSSELNVNALELDDSALYLCASSSTGPNTGELFFGEGSRLTVL.

V usage is TRBV28 and J usage is TRBJ1-1, with a weak D call TRBD1 (6 bases). This CDR3 spans 15 amino acids. With 4 bases removed from V and 5 bases from J, the gap between germline ends came to 17 bases. Germline assignment: CDR1 MDHEN and CDR2 SYDVKM. As DNA, the CDR3 is TGTGCCAGCAGTTCCCGCTCGGGGGGGCGGACTGAAGCTTTCTTT. Amino acids: CASSSRSGGRTEAFF.

V is TRBV10-3 and J is TRBJ2-1; TRBD2 matches 9 bases. The CDR3 sequence is 18 residues long. CDR1 ENHRY and CDR2 SYGVKD come from the germline V gene. Trimming at V came to 4 bases and at J to 0 bases, leaving 10 bases not matched to a gene. In DNA, the CDR3 is TGTGCCATCAGTGTCTTCGGACTTAGCGGGAGCTCCTACAATGAGCAGTTCTTC. This gives the protein CAISVFGLSGSSYNEQFF.

The rearrangement links TRBV30 to TRBJ2-7; D perhaps matches TRBD2 (5 bases). The CDR3 totals 13 residues. Germline V gene lookup returns CDR1 GTSNPN and CDR2 SVGIG (reference sequence). V dropped 1 base and J dropped 6 bases, with 13 bases sitting between them. The CDR3 region is CAWSGGFFVEQYF. The CDR3 bases are TGTGCCTGGAGTGGAGGGTTTTTCGTCGAGCAGTACTTC.

In this sample, this clone turned up once. The chain carries TRBV10-3 and TRBJ2-1, with 10 positions matching TRBD2. From germline, CDR1 is ENHRY and CDR2 SYGVKD. The length of the CDR3 is 13 residues. V shed 4 bases and J 8 bases; nucleotides not matched to a gene: 2. CDR3 in DNA: TGTGCCATCAGTGGCGGGACTAGCGATGAGCAGTTCTTC. It is translated as CAISGGTSDEQFF.

This clone was seen more than once but under ten times. The V and J genes are TRBV4-1 and TRBJ2-1; 9 positions agree with TRBD2. The ends lost 0 bases at V and 5 bases at J; junction bases unmatched: 5. Looked up from germline, CDR1 is MGHRA and CDR2 is YSYEKL. This CDR3 is built from 16 residues. CDR3 loop: CASSQDGIAGDNEQFF. CDR3 DNA sequence: TGCGCCAGCAGCCAAGATGGGATAGCGGGAGACAATGAGCAGTTCTTC.

This clone was seen a few times. The chain has TRBV4-3 and TRBJ2-7, with 8 bases lining up with TRBD2. Looked up from germline, CDR1 is LGHNA and CDR2 is YSLEER. The CDR3 length is 14 residues. Trimming cost V 4 bases and J 2 bases; bases outside gene matches: 4. This chain's CDR3 is CASSRGLVAYEQYF. In DNA, the CDR3 is TGCGCCAGCAGCCGGGGACTAGTGGCCTACGAGCAGTACTTC.

The chain employs TRBV7-9 and TRBJ1-2, with unresolved D. This CDR3 is built from 14 residues. Germline V gives CDR1 SEHNR, CDR2 FQNEAQ (reference sequence). Trimming shortened V by 0 bases and J by 0 bases, and 5 bases separated the two germline ends. This CDR3 reads CASSLAAANYGYTF. The DNA of the CDR3 is TGTGCCAGCAGCTTAGCGGCAGCTAACTATGGCTACACCTTC.

In this sample, this clone turned up a few times. The rearrangement joins TRBV16 to TRBJ1-5, with D possibly being TRBD1 (6 bases). Germline V gene sequence: CDR1 KGHSY, CDR2 FQNENV. V was clipped by 4 bases and J by 6 bases, with 10 bases between them. The CDR3 is made up of 13 amino acids. The CDR3 nucleotides are TGTGCCAGCAGCCTGAACAGGGCTCAGCCCCAGCATTTT. Its translation is CASSLNRAQPQHF.

This chain connects TRBV9 to TRBJ1-1; 8 nucleotides agree with TRBD1. Germline loops: CDR1 SGDLS, CDR2 YYNGEE. CDR3 size: 16 residues. With V trimmed by 3 bases and J by 7 bases, 14 bases remained unmatched. In DNA form, the CDR3 reads TGTGCCAGCAGCGCCGACAGGGGAGGAACAGAAAGTGAAGCTTTCTTT. This gives the protein CASSADRGGTESEAFF.

CDR3 nucleotide sequence: TGTGCCAGCAGCCCAATTTGGACTAGCGGGAGCCACGAGCAGTACTTC. Translating gives CASSPIWTSGSHEQYF. The chain combines TRBV11-2 with TRBJ2-7; 13 bases align to TRBD2. After removal of 5 bases from V and 5 bases from J, the junction contained 9 bases not matched to a gene. The germline CDR1 and CDR2 sequences are SGHAT and FQNNGV. The CDR3 extends over 16 amino acids.

V gene TRBV7-2 combines with J gene TRBJ2-4; TRBD2 agrees at 11 bases. The CDR3 is 15 amino acids. The V and J ends lost 5 bases and 6 bases, in that order; junction bases with no gene match: 6. Germline CDR1 SGHTA, CDR2 FQGNSA. The CDR3 protein is CASSQRLAGLNIQYF. The CDR3 DNA follows: TGTGCCAGCAGCCAACGACTAGCGGGACTAAACATTCAGTACTTC.

CDR3 residues: CASSPQTGQGVSPNYGYTF. The DNA of the CDR3 is TGTGCCAGCTCACCACAAACGGGACAGGGAGTGAGTCCGAACTATGGCTACACCTTC. V gene TRBV18 combines with J gene TRBJ1-2; 9 bases are a match to TRBD1. The junction had 14 bases not matched to a gene; V was cut back by 1 base and J by 2 bases. The CDR3 spans 19 residues. Germline CDR1 KGHSH, CDR2 LQKENI.

J is TRBJ2-2 and V is TRBV27; 8 bases are a match to TRBD1. Germline loops: CDR1 MNHEY, CDR2 SMNVEV (reference sequence). This CDR3 is built from 15 residues. V was pared by 5 bases and J by 6 bases, with 8 bases of the junction left unmatched. The CDR3 sequence is CASSGETGVAGELFF. CDR3 nucleotides: TGTGCCAGCAGTGGGGAGACAGGGGTCGCCGGGGAGCTGTTTTTT.

This chain links TRBV7-2 with TRBJ1-5; the match to TRBD1 covers 10 bases. V shed 5 bases, J shed 6 bases, and the junction held 7 bases outside the gene matches. The V gene's germline CDR1 is SGHTA and CDR2 FQGNSA. The CDR3 length is 15 residues. CDR3: CASSPGQGLGQPQHF. The DNA of the CDR3 is TGTGCCAGCAGCCCGGGACAGGGGTTGGGTCAGCCCCAGCATTTT.

In its sample, this clone was seen once. V and J are TRBV2 and TRBJ2-7; 9 bases match TRBD1. This CDR3 has 14 residues. In germline, CDR1 is SNHLY, CDR2 FYNNEI. The V and J ends lost 6 bases and 2 bases, in that order; junction bases with no gene match: 5. CDR3 DNA: TGTGCCAGCAGATTACGACAGGGGGCCTACGAGCAGTACTTC. Protein sequence: CASRLRQGAYEQYF.

The rearrangement joins TRBV18 to TRBJ2-1; D possibly corresponds to TRBD2 (5 bases). Trimming removed 5 bases from V and 1 base from J, with 6 bases in between. Germline lookup yields CDR1 KGHSH and CDR2 LQKENI. This CDR3 spans 13 amino acids. CDR3 sequence: CASSGSSYNEQFF. The DNA for the CDR3 is TGTGCCAGCTCAGGGAGTTCCTACAATGAGCAGTTCTTC.

For the CDR3, the DNA is TGCGCCAGCAGCTTTCTCACGGGGAACGAGCAGTACTTC. Protein sequence: CASSFLTGNEQYF. The rearrangement links TRBV5-1 to TRBJ2-7; possibly TRBD2 for D (5 bases). This CDR3 contains 13 residues. V was shortened by 2 bases and J by 5 bases, with 11 bases between the two germline ends. Germline V CDR1 and CDR2: SGHRS, YFSETQ.

The rearrangement uses TRBV28 and TRBJ2-3, with D perhaps matching TRBD1 (6 bases). Germline V gives CDR1 MDHEN, CDR2 SYDVKM. The CDR3 has 16 amino acids. V lost 5 bases and J lost 0, with 15 bases in between. CDR3 region: CASSVPGTQSTDTQYF. The CDR3 region has the DNA TGTGCCAGCAGTGTTCCCGGGACACAAAGCACAGATACGCAGTATTTT.

For the CDR3, the DNA is TGTGCCAGTAGTAGCGGACAGGGGAGGCAGCCCCAGCATTTT. Translation: CASSSGQGRQPQHF. This chain connects TRBV19 to TRBJ1-5; 9 bases line up with TRBD1. CDR3 length: 14 amino acids. The junction had 5 bases not matched to a gene; V was cut back by 4 bases and J by 7 bases. Germline V gives CDR1 LNHDA, CDR2 SQIVND (reference sequence).

The chain employs TRBV28 and TRBJ2-4; 12 nucleotides line up with TRBD2. This CDR3 has 17 amino acids. V trimming: 1 base; J trimming: 6 bases; junction bases outside the gene matches: 7. The germline gives CDR1 MDHEN, CDR2 SYDVKM. CDR3 DNA: TGTGCCAGCAGTTTATTTCTAGCGGGAGGGCCGGGAAACATTCAGTACTTC. As protein: CASSLFLAGGPGNIQYF.

This clone was picked up a small number of times. The CDR3 loop is CASGYPGQGNYEQYF. The CDR3 DNA sequence: TGTGCCAGCGGGTATCCGGGACAGGGTAACTACGAGCAGTACTTC. The chain carries TRBV6-6 and TRBJ2-7; 9 bases are shared with TRBD1. Germline assignment: CDR1 MNHNY and CDR2 SVGAGI (reference sequence). V lost 8 bases, J lost 3 bases, and 11 bases stayed unmatched. The length of the CDR3 is 15 residues.